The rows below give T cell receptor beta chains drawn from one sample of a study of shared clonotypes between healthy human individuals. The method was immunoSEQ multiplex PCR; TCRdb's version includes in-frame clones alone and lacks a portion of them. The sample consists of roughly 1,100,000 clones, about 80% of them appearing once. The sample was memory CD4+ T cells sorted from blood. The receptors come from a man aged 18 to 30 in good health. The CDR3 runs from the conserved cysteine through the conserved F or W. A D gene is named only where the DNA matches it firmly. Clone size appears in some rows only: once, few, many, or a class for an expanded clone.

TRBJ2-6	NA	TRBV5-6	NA	TGTGCCAGCAGCTACTCCGACAGATCCGGGGCCAACGTCCTGACTTTC	CASSYSDRSGANVLTF
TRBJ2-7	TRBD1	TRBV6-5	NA	TGTGCCAGCAGCCCCGGGACAGGGGTGCGCGAGCAGTACTTC	CASSPGTGVREQYF
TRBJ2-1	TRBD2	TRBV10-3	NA	TGTGCCATCAGTGAACTAGCGGGAGTCAACCTCGGCGAGCAGTTCTTC	CAISELAGVNLGEQFF
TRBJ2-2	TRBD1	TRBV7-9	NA	TGTGCCAGCAGCTTGAGCAACAAAGCGACAGGGTCCGACACCGGGGAGCTGTTTTTT	CASSLSNKATGSDTGELFF
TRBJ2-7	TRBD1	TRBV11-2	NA	TGTGCCAGCAGCTTGGGACAGGGCGGGCAGTACTTC	CASSLGQGGQYF
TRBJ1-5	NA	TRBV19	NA	TGTGCCAGTAGTATAGTCGGGGGCGGCAGTCAGCCCCAGCATTTT	CASSIVGGGSQPQHF
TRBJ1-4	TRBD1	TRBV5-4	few	TGTGCCAGCAGCTATGAACAGGGGGTAAAGGTTTTT	CASSYEQGVKVF
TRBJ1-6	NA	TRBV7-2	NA	TGTGCCAGCAGCTTAGGCAGGGGATCTAATTCACCCCTCCACTTT	CASSLGRGSNSPLHF
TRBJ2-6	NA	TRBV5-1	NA	TGCGCCAGCAGCTTGGGTGGACAGCGCACTGGGGCCAACGTCCTGACTTTC	CASSLGGQRTGANVLTF
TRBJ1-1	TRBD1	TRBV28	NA	TGTGCCATCGAGCCTGGGACAGGGAACACTGAAGCTTTCTTT	CAIEPGTGNTEAFF
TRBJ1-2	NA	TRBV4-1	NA	TGCACCAGCAGCCAAGAACAGGGTTATGGCTACACCTTC	CTSSQEQGYGYTF
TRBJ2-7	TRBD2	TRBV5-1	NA	TGCGCCAGCAGCGGATCACTAGCGGGAGAGGTTCTGAGCACCTACGAGCAGTACTTC	CASSGSLAGEVLSTYEQYF
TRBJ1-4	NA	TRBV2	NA	TGTGCCAGCCGACAGGAAGTTAATGAAAAACTGTTTTTT	CASRQEVNEKLFF
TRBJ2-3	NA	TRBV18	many	TGTGCCAGCTCACCGGGCCTAGATACGCAGTATTTT	CASSPGLDTQYF
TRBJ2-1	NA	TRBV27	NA	TGTGCCAGCAGCCCCCTTGCGGGTAGCTGGAATGAGCAGTTCTTC	CASSPLAGSWNEQFF
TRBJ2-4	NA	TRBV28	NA	TGTGCCAGCAGTTTTTTAGGGGCTCAAGCCAAAAACATTCAGTACTTC	CASSFLGAQAKNIQYF
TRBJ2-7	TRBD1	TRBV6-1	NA	TGTGCCAGCAGGCCGGGACAGGCGACCTACGAGCAGTACTTC	CASRPGQATYEQYF
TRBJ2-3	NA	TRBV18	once	TGTGCCAGCTCACCTTCGCGGATAAGCACTAGCACAGATACGCAGTATTTT	CASSPSRISTSTDTQYF
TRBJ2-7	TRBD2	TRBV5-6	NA	TGTGCCAGCAGCTTTCCTGGACTAGCGGGAGGAGAGGAGCAGTACTTC	CASSFPGLAGGEEQYF
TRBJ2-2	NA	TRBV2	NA	TGTGCCAGCAAGCCAGGCTCCAACACCGGGGAGCTGTTTTTT	CASKPGSNTGELFF
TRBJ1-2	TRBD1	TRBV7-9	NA	TGTGCCAGCAGCCGGACAGGGGATGGCTACACCTTC	CASSRTGDGYTF
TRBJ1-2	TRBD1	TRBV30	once	TGTGCCTGGACCCTGACAGGGAACTATGGCTACACCTTC	CAWTLTGNYGYTF